The entry below describes one T cell receptor (beta chain). In its sample, this clone was seen a few times. Its antigen target is currently unknown. The input lacks base qualities; no much larger clone sits a single base away. Healthy HIV-negative adults with no recently reported acute infections or vaccinations were included as donors. All donors were Caucasian adults living in Nashville, Tennessee, USA. CD4+ T cells were enriched by magnetic negative selection, after which naive cells were positively selected on CD45RA and the negative fraction was taken as the memory subset. Blood was obtained by leukapheresis, after which PBMCs were separated by Ficoll-Histopaque density gradient centrifugation and cryopreserved in liquid nitrogen vapor phase. Analytical flow cytometry was used to check the purity and quantity of every magnetically sorted T cell population. Genomic DNA was isolated from every sorted fraction and measured by UV absorbance on a Nanodrop 2000c.

Cut back by 5 bases and 3 bases, the V and J ends lie 10 bases apart. The CDR3 spans 14 residues, from the cysteine through the phenylalanine. The sequence is cut down to CDR3 DNA, 42 bases in frame from base 1. According to the germline V gene (reference sequence), CDR1 reads SEHNR and CDR2 reads FQNEAQ. TCR CDR3 regions were amplified from genomic DNA by multiplex PCR using the deep immunoSEQ assay. Genomic DNA extracted from each cell subset was distributed evenly over all wells of several immunoSEQ 96-well plates, and each plate served as one replicate. For sorted subsets, approximately 200 ng of genomic DNA, equivalent to roughly 30,000 T cell genomes, went into each replicate PCR. The purified libraries were quantified using a Qubit 3.0 fluorometer, sized with a Bioanalyzer 2100, and then quantified again using the KAPA Library Quantification kit. A separate single-read 150-cycle Illumina NextSeq 550 flow cell was used to sequence each immunoSEQ 96-well plate. The study's own analysis went as follows. Because only junctional sequences without quality scores were contained in the immunoSEQ output, filtering matching that applied to full-length reads could not be performed. To assign V/J genes and CDR3, sequences were annotated against IMGT germline references using PyIR, a Python wrapper for IgBLAST v1.9. Reads were removed for weak V/J assignments (E-value above 1e-6), missing CDR3, stop codons, out-of-frame junctions, or ambiguous translated residues. A V3J clonotype was defined by an identical inferred V gene, J gene, and CDR3 amino acid sequence. Percentage overlap between repertoires was computed as shared unique clonotypes divided by the size of the smaller repertoire. Three approaches were used to assess repertoire richness: RTK rarefaction, the Chao1 estimator, and Recon v2.1 estimates of unobserved clonotypes. Generation probabilities were computed with OLGA for all TCRbeta clonotypes obtained by the gDNA method from four donors. TCRdb took this table from immuneACCESS and kept in-frame rearrangements with V and J called. Such tables lack part of the clones; where checked against another copy, unresolved V genes explain under half of the gap, and the rest is unexplained. The V and J calls and clone size are taken from that table; D and trimming were inferred from the DNA. The sample records roughly 2.5 million clones, around nine tenths of which are singletons. Of the sample, 0.14% is held by the ten largest clones.

The data were obtained in a study of shared clonotypes between healthy human individuals (dated by TCRdb to 2019 to 2021). Background for the entire study: The cohort included three men and two women between 18 and 49 years of age. For each donor, CD4 naive and CD4 memory were each given three plates, CD8 naive was given two plates, and CD8 memory was given one plate. To estimate repertoire size and how much clonotypes are shared between individuals, the study performed deep sequencing of blood TCR repertoires from 4 to 6 healthy adults. Between about 0.85 and 9.5 billion PBMCs per donor were obtained by leukapheresis. To increase sequencing depth and limit assay-specific biases, TCR repertoire library preparation and sequencing were carried out by different laboratories using diverse techniques. The investigation overall reported the following: Rarefaction of sorted-subset datasets indicated incomplete sequencing despite the large sequencing depth. Sampling was limited to blood, and TCR repertoires in tissue likely differ from TCR repertoires in blood. Naive subsets generally had larger estimated clonotype richness than memory subsets did. Clonotypes shared by all four sorted-subset donors showed higher generation probabilities than non-shared clonotypes. Pairwise subsampling led to the expectation that sequencing depth would affect the degree of clonotype sharing among donors. When several donors were compared, the shared fraction of clonotypes was approximately 5% for naive CD4, more than 3% for naive CD8, 2.3% for memory CD4, and less than 0.45% for memory CD8. Because the study included only a small number of donors, the genetic and exposure-history diversity represented was limited.

This receptor was identified in a man aged 18 to 29 in good health. Specimen: naive CD4+ T cells sorted from blood. According to the study, the label for this sample's cell subset or site signals: CD45RA+ positively selected. The V and J segments used are TRBV7-9 and TRBJ2-2; possibly the D gene is TRBD1, per 6 matching bases. The DNA reads as follows: TGTGCCAGCAGCGGCAGGGGTGACACCGGGGAGCTGTTTTTT. The translation is CASSGRGDTGELFF.